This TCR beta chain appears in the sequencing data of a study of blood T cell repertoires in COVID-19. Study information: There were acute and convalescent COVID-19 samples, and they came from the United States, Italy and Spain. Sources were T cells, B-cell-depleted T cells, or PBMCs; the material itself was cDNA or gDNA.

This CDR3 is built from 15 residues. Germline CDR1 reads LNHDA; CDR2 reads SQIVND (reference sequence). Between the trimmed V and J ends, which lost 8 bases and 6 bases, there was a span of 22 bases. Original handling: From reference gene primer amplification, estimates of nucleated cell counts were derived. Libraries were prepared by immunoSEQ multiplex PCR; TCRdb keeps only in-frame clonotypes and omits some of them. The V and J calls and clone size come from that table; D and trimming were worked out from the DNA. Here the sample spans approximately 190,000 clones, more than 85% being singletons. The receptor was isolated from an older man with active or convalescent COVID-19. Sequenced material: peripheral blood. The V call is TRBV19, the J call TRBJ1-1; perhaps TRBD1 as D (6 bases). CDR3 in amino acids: CASQRGGGGGSEAFF. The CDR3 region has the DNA TGTGCCAGTCAAAGAGGGGGGGGCGGCGGATCTGAAGCTTTCTTT.